This T cell receptor (beta chain) is drawn from a study of a mutant IDH1 vaccine in newly diagnosed glioma. Time point of the sample: week 5, during vaccination. Alongside topical imiquimod, each dose of vaccine comprised 300 ug of mutant IDH1 20-mer peptide. Profiled with immunoSEQ multiplex PCR; TCRdb holds only in-frame clones, not every one. This table has about 36,000 clones, roughly 81% appearing once. CDR3 length: 13 residues. V lost 4 bases and J 3 bases, leaving 9 bases between the germline ends. CDR1 and CDR2 (germline): SGDLS, YYNGEE. This clone was observed a single time. Its specificity is unknown.

The chain carries TRBV9 and TRBJ2-3; D unclear. Sequencing was performed on PBMCs, taken from a glioma patient whose treatment included an IDH1 peptide vaccine. The TCR originated in a man in his fifties with glioma. The CDR3 spells CASSLRHTDTQYF. Here the CDR3 DNA reads TGTGCCAGCAGCTTACGACATACAGATACGCAGTATTTT.